Given below is one T cell receptor (beta chain) in context. Its matching antigen is unknown. Each donor gave one heparinised blood draw averaging around 120 mL. Each of the CD4+ naive, central memory, regulatory and stem cell-like memory populations was sorted via CD45RO/CCR7/CD25/CD127/CD95/CD27. J was trimmed by 2 bases and V by 4 bases; bases with no gene match: 10. Per germline, CDR1 SEHNR and CDR2 FQNEAQ (reference sequence). This CDR3 has 16 amino acids. This sample is part of a study of beta chain features in type 1 diabetes. Whole-study findings and limits: Patients' naive, central memory and Treg TCRB repertoires seemed closer to one another than those of healthy donors. Shorter TCRB CDR3s, moderately but significantly so, were found in Type 1 diabetes patients in all four CD4+ subsets.

As every portion of the isolated RNA was reverse transcribed, the sequencing read expressed TCRB transcripts. Sequenced by immunoSEQ multiplex PCR; TCRdb stores in-frame clones only, minus some. The sample consists of under 25,000 clones, 50% to 70% of them appearing once. The chain couples TRBV7-9 to TRBJ1-2, with 7 positions matching TRBD1. This clonotype originated in a man between 18 and 29 years old with type 1 diabetes. The source material was stem cell memory CD4+ T cells from blood. The CDR3 sequence is CASSSDRRGWNYGYTF. In DNA, the CDR3 is TGTGCCAGCAGCTCGGACAGGAGGGGATGGAACTATGGCTACACCTTC.